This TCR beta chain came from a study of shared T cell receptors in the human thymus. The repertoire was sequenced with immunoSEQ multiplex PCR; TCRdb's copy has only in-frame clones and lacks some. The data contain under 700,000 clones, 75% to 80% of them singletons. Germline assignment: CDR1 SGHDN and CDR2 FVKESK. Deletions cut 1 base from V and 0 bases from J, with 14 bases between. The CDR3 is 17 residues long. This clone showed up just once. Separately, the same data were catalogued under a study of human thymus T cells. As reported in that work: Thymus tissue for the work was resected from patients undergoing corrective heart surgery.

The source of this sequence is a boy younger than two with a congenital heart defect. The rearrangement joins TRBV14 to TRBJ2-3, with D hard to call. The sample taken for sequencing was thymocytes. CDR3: CASSQGEMADSTDTQYF. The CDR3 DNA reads TGTGCCAGCAGCCAAGGCGAGATGGCGGATAGCACAGATACGCAGTATTTT.